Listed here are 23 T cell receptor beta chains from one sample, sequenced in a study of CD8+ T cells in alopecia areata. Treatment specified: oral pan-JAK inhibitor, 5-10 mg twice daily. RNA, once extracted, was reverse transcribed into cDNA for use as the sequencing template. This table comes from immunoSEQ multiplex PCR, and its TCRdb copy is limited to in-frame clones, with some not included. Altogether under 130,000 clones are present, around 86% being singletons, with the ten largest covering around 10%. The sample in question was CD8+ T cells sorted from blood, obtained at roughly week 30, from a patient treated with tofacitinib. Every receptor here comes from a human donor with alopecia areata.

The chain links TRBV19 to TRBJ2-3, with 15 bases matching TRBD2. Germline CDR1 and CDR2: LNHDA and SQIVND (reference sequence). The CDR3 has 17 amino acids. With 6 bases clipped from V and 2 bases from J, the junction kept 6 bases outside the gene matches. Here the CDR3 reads CASSGLAGGPYTDTQYF. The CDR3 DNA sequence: TGTGCCAGTAGCGGACTAGCGGGAGGGCCTTACACAGATACGCAGTATTTT.

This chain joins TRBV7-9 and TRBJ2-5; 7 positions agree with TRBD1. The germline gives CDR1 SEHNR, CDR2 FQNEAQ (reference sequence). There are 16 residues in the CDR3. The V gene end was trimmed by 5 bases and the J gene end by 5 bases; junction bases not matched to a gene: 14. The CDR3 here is CASSPALGKDRETQYF. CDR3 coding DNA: TGTGCCAGCAGCCCGGCACTAGGGAAGGACAGGGAGACCCAGTACTTC.

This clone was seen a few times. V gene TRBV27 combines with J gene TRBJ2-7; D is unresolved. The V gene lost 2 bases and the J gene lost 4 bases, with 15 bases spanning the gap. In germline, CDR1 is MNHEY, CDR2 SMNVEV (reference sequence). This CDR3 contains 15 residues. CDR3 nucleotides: TGTGCCAGCAGTTTAACTTCCAGCCCCCTTTACGAGCAGTACTTC. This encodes CASSLTSSPLYEQYF.

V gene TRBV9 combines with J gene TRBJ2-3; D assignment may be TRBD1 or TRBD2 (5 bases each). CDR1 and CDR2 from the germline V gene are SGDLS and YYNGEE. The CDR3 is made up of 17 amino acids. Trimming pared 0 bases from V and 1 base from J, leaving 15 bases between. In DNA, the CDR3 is TGTGCCAGCAGCGTAGCCCCCAGGGACCCAGGCACAGATACGCAGTATTTT. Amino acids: CASSVAPRDPGTDTQYF.

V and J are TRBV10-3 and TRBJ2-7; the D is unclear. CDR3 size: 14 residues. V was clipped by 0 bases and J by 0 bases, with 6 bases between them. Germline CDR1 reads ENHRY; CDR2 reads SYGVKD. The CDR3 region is CAISESGNSYEQYF. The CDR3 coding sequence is TGTGCCATCAGTGAGTCGGGCAACTCCTACGAGCAGTACTTC.

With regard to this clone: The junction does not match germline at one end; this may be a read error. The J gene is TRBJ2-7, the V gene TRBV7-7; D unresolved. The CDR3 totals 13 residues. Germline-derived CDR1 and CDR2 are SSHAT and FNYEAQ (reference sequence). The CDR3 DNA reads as TGTGCTAGCAGCTTGGGCCGGACCTACGAGCAGTACTTC. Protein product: CASSLGRTYEQYF. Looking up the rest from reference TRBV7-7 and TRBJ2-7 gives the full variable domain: GAGVSQSPRYKVTKRGQDVTLRCDPISSHATLYWYQQALGQGPEFLTYFNYEAQPDKSGLPSDRFSAERPEGSISTLTIQRTEQRDSAMYRCASSLGRTYEQYFGPGTRLTVT.

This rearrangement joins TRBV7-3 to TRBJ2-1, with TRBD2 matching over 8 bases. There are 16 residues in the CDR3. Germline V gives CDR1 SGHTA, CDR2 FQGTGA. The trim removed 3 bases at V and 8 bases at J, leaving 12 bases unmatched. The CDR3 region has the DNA TGTGCCAGCAGCTTCAGTGGACTAGCACCAGGGGATGAGCAGTTCTTC. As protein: CASSFSGLAPGDEQFF. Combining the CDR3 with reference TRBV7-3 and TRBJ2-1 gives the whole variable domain GAGVSQTPSNKVTEKGKYVELRCDPISGHTALYWYRQSLGQGPEFLIYFQGTGAADDSGLPNDRFFAVRPEGSVSTLKIQRTERGDSAVYLCASSFSGLAPGDEQFFGPGTRLTVL.

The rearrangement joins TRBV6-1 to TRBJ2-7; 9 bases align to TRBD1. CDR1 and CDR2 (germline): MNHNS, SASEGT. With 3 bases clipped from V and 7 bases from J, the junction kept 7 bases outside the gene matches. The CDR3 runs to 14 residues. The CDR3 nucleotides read TGTGCCAGCAGTGAGGGACAGGGTGGGAATGAGCAGTACTTC. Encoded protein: CASSEGQGGNEQYF.

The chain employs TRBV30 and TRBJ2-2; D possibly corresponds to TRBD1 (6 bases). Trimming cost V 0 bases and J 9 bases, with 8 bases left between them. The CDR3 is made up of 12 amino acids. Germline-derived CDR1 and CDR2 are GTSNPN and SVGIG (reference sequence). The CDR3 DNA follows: TGTGCCTGGAGTGTACAGGGAAGGGAGCTGTTTTTT. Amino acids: CAWSVQGRELFF.

The CDR3 loop reads CASSLTGEKLFF. The DNA of the CDR3 is TGTGCCAGCAGCCTGACCGGTGAAAAACTGTTTTTT. J is TRBJ1-4 and V is TRBV7-2; D unresolved. V gave up 5 bases and J gave up 7 bases, with 8 bases separating them. CDR3 size: 12 residues. The germline CDR1 and CDR2 sequences are SGHTA and FQGNSA.

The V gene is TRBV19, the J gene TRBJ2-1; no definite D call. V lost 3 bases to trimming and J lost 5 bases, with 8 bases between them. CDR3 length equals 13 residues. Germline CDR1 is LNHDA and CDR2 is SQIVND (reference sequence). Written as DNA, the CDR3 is TGTGCCAGTAGTATTATGGCGAACAATGAGCAGTTCTTC. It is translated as CASSIMANNEQFF.

CDR3 bases: TGTGCCAGCAGCCAAGAGACAGGGAGTTACTACGAGCAGTACTTC. Encoded protein: CASSQETGSYYEQYF. The chain joins TRBV4-2 to TRBJ2-7; TRBD1 matches 7 bases. The CDR3 extends over 15 amino acids. The V gene's germline CDR1 is LGHNA and CDR2 YNFKEQ. V lost 0 bases and J lost 3; bases outside the gene matches: 5.

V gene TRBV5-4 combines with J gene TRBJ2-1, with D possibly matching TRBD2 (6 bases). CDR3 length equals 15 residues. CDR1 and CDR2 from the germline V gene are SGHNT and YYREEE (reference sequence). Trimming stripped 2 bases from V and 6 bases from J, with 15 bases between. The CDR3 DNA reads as TGTGCCAGCAGCTTTTACGTGAGTAGCGGCAATGAGCAGTTCTTC. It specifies CASSFYVSSGNEQFF.

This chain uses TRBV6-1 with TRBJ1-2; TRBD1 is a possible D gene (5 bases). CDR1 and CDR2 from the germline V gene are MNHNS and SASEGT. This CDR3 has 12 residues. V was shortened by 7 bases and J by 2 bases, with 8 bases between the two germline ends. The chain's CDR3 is CASTGTNYGYTF. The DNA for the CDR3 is TGTGCCAGCACCGGGACCAACTATGGCTACACCTTC.

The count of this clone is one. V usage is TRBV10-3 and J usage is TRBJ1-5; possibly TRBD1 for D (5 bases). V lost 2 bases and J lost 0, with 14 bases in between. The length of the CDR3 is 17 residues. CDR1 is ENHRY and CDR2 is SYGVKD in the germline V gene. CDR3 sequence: CAISEVGHGDSNQPQHF. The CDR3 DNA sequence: TGTGCCATCAGTGAGGTCGGACACGGGGATAGCAATCAGCCCCAGCATTTT.

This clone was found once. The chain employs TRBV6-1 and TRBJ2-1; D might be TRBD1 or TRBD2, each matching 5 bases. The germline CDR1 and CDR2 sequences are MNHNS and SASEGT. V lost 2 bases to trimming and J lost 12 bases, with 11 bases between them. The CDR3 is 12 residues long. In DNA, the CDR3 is TGTGCCAGCAGTGAATCAGGGAGTACGCAGTTCTTC. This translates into CASSESGSTQFF.

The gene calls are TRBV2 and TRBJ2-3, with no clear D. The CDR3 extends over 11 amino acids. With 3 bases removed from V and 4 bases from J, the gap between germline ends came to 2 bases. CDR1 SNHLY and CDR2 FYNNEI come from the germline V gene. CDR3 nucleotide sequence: TGTGCCAGCAGTGAGTCAGATACGCAGTATTTT. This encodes CASSESDTQYF.

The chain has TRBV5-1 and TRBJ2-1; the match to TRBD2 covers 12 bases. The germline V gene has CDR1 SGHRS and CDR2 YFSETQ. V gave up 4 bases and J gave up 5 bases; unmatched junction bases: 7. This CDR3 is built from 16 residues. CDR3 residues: CASSPNPSGRDNEQFF. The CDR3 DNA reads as TGCGCCAGCAGCCCCAACCCTAGCGGGAGGGACAATGAGCAGTTCTTC.

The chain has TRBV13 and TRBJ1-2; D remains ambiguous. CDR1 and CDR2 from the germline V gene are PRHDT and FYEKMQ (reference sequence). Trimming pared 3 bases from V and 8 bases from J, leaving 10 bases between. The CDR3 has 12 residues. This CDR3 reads CASSLRVYGYTF. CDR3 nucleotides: TGTGCCAGCAGCTTGCGGGTATACGGCTACACCTTC.

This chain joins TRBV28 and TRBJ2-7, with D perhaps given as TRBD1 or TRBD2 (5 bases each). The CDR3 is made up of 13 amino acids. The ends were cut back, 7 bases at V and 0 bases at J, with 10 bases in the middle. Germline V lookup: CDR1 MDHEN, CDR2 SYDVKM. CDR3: CASKGPSSYEQYF. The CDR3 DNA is TGTGCCAGCAAGGGACCGAGCTCCTACGAGCAGTACTTC.

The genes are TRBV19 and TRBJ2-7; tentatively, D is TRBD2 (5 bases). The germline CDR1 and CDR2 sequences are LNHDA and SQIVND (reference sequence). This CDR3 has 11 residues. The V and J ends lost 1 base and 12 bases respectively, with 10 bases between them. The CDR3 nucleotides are TGTGCCAGTAGTATAGGGGCAGGACTGTACTTC. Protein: CASSIGAGLYF.

CDR3 protein: CASSLVAHEQYF. In nucleotides, the CDR3 is TGTGCCAGCAGCTTAGTAGCCCACGAGCAGTACTTC. The chain recombines TRBV7-9 with TRBJ2-7; D is uncertain. This CDR3 has 12 amino acids. From germline, CDR1 is SEHNR and CDR2 FQNEAQ (reference sequence). V dropped 1 base and J dropped 5 bases, with 6 bases sitting between them.

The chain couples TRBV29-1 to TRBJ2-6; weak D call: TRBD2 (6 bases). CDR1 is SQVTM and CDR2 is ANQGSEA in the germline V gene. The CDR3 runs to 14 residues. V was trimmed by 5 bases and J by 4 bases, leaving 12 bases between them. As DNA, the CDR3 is TGCAGCGTTCGGGAGACAAACGGGGCCAACGTCCTGACTTTC. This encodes CSVRETNGANVLTF.